This TCR beta chain derives from a study of cytomegalovirus exposure and HLA in healthy donors. The PCR ran on 60 Vbeta and 13 Jbeta primers. This table comes from immunoSEQ multiplex PCR, and its TCRdb copy is limited to in-frame clones, with some not included. Seen here are roughly 220,000 clones, 70% observed once, and the top ten hold 2.6%. Each of the donors was a healthy bone marrow donor. Whole-study results and caveats: One later analysis reportedly identified an Asian-associated ancestry cluster that showed fewer N-insertions than the roughly 700-donor mean. HLA alleles showed associations with around 15,000 TCR beta sequences in a later analysis, at a 0.05 false discovery rate.

A word on this clone: The antigen is undetermined.

CDR1 is ENHRY and CDR2 is SYGVKD in the germline V gene. The ends lost 2 bases at V and 12 bases at J; junction bases unmatched: 1. CDR3 length: 13 residues. This clonotype was obtained from a man aged 40-49 years in good health and CMV-seropositive. The chain joins TRBV10-3 to TRBJ2-7; 16 bases are a match to TRBD2. The material sequenced was PBMCs. DNA of the CDR3: TGTGCCATCAGTGAGGGGACTAGCGGGGGGGCGTACTTC. Translation: CAISEGTSGGAYF.